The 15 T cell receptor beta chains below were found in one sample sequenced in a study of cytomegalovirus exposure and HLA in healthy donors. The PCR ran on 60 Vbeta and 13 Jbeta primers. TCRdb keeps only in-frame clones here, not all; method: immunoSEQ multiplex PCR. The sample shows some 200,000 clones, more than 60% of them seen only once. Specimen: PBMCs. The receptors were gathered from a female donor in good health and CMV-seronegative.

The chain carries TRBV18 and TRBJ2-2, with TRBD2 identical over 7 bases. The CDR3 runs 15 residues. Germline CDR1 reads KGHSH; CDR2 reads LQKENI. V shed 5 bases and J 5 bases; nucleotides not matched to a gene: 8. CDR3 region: CASSRDSGRTGELFF. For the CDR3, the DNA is TGTGCCAGCTCAAGGGACTCCGGGAGGACCGGGGAGCTGTTTTTT.

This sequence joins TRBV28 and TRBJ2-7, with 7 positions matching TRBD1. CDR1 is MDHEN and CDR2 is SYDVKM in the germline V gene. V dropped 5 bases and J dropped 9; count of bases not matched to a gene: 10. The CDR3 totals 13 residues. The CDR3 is CASSIVQGPGQYF. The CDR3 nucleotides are TGTGCCAGCAGTATCGTACAGGGGCCAGGGCAGTACTTC.

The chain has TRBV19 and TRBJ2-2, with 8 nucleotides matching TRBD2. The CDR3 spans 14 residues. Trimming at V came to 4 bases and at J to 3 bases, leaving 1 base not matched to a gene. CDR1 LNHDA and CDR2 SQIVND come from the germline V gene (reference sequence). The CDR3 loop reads CASSTTSDTGELFF. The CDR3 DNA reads TGTGCCAGTAGTACGACTAGCGACACCGGGGAGCTGTTTTTT.

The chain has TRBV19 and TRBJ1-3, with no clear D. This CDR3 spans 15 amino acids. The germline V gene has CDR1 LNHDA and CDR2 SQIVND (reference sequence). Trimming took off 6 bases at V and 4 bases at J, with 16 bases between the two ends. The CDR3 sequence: CASSIPEEAGNTIYF. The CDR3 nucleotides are TGTGCCAGTAGCATCCCCGAAGAGGCGGGAAACACCATATATTTT.

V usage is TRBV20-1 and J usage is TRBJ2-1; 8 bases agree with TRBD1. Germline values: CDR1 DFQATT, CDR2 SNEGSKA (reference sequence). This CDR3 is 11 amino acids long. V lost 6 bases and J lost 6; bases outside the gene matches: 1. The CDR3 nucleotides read TGCAGTGCCGGACAGGGCAATGAGCAGTTCTTC. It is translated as CSAGQGNEQFF.

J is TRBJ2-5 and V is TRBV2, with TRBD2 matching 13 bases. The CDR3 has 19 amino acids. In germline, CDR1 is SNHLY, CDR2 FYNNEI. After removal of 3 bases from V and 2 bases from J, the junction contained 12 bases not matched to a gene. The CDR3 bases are TGTGCCAGCAGTGAGTTGACTAGCGGGGGGTCCGTCCTGCAAGAGACCCAGTACTTC. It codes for CASSELTSGGSVLQETQYF.

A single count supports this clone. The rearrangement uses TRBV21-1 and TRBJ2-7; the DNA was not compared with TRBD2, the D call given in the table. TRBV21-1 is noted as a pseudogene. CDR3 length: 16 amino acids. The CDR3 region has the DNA TGTGCCAGCAGCAAAGTAGGCGGGAGGGCTCCCTACGAGCAGTACTTC. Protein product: CASSKVGGRAPYEQYF.

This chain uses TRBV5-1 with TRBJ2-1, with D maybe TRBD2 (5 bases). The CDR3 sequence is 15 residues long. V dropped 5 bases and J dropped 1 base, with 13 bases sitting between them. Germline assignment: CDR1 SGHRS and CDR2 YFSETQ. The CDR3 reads CASRLGLGSYNEQFF. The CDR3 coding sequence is TGCGCCAGCAGACTAGGACTGGGATCCTACAATGAGCAGTTCTTC. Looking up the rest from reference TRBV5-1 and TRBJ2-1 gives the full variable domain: KAGVTQTPRYLIKTRGQQVTLSCSPISGHRSVSWYQQTPGQGLQFLFEYFSETQRNKGNFPGRFSGRQFSNSRSEMNVSTLELGDSALYLCASRLGLGSYNEQFFGPGTRLTVL.

The CDR3 region has the DNA TGTGCCAGCAGCGCTCGACAGGGAAACTATGGCTACACCTTC. Amino acid sequence: CASSARQGNYGYTF. The chain joins TRBV7-3 to TRBJ1-2; TRBD1 matches 7 bases. The CDR3 contains 14 residues. The trim removed 5 bases at V and 2 bases at J, leaving 5 bases unmatched. Germline CDR1 and CDR2: SGHTA and FQGTGA.

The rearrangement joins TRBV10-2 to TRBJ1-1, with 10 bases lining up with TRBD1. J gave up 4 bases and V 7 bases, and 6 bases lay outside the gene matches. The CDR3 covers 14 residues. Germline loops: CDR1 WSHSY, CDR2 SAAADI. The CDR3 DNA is TGCGCCAGCATGATTGGACAGGGGGGCACTGAAGCTTTCTTT. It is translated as CASMIGQGGTEAFF.

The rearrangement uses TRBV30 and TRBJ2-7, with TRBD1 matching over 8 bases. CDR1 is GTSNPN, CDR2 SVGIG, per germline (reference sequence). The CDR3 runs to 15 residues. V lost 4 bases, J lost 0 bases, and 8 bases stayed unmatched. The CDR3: CAWNQGQGNSYEQYF. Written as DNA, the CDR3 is TGTGCCTGGAACCAAGGACAGGGAAACTCCTACGAGCAGTACTTC.

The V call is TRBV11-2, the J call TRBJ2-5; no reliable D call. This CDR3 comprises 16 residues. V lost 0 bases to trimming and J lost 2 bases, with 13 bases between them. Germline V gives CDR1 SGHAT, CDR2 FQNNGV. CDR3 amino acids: CASSLDLAVYQETQYF. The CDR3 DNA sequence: TGTGCCAGCAGCTTAGATCTGGCGGTGTATCAAGAGACCCAGTACTTC.

CDR3 residues: CASSEGLTQPEQYF. DNA of the CDR3: TGCGCCAGCAGTGAGGGACTGACGCAACCCGAGCAGTACTTC. V is TRBV10-1 and J is TRBJ2-7, with D perhaps TRBD2 (5 bases). This CDR3 is 14 amino acids long. Trimming shortened V by 2 bases and J by 6 bases, and 14 bases separated the two germline ends. Germline V gives CDR1 WNHNN, CDR2 SYGVQD (reference sequence).

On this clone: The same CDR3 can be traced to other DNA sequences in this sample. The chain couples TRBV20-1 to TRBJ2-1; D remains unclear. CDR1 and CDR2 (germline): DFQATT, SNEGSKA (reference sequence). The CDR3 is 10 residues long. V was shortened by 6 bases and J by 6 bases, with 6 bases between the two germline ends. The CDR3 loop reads CSAPINEQFF. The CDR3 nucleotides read TGCAGTGCCCCTATCAATGAGCAGTTCTTC.

The CDR3, as DNA: TGCAGCGTTGAAGATCCGACAGGAGCCTACGAGCAGTACTTC. This encodes CSVEDPTGAYEQYF. The gene calls are TRBV29-1 and TRBJ2-5; a weak D match, TRBD1 (6 bases). The end of the DNA aligns better with TRBJ2-7, so the J call may be wrong. The CDR3 contains 14 residues. Germline loops: CDR1 SQVTM, CDR2 ANQGSEA.